The next 19 T cell receptor beta chains were all read from a single sample in a study of cytomegalovirus exposure and HLA in healthy donors. PCR used 60 Vbeta primers and 13 Jbeta primers. The data were produced by immunoSEQ multiplex PCR, yet TCRdb's version contains in-frame clones alone and is incomplete. The profile shows 200,000 to 250,000 clones, around 88% of them singletons. The sequenced sample was PBMCs. These receptors originate from a woman aged 18-30 years in good health and CMV-seronegative.

This clone was detected only a few times. This chain joins TRBV11-2 and TRBJ1-1, with a possible D match to TRBD1 (5 bases). The germline V gene has CDR1 SGHAT and CDR2 FQNNGV. The V gene lost 6 bases and the J gene lost 1 base, with 12 bases spanning the gap. The CDR3 is made up of 14 amino acids. The DNA for the CDR3 is TGTGCCAGCAGGCCCAGGGCGGAGAACACTGAAGCTTTCTTT. It is translated as CASRPRAENTEAFF.

The gene calls are TRBV7-9 and TRBJ2-7, with D possibly matching TRBD1 (6 bases). CDR3 length: 14 amino acids. Trimming stripped 7 bases from V and 1 base from J, with 14 bases between. The V gene's germline CDR1 is SEHNR and CDR2 FQNEAQ (reference sequence). The CDR3 DNA reads TGTGCCAGCATACAGGGAAGTGGGTCCTACGAGCAGTACTTC. Translated, it gives CASIQGSGSYEQYF.

V is TRBV2 and J is TRBJ2-1, with D tentatively TRBD2 (6 bases). The CDR3 is made up of 13 amino acids. CDR1 is SNHLY and CDR2 is FYNNEI in the germline V gene. V gave up 2 bases and J gave up 13 bases, with 15 bases separating them. CDR3 in amino acids: CASSERLGGLQFF. The CDR3 region has the DNA TGTGCCAGCAGTGAACGGCTCGGGGGATTACAGTTCTTC.

The rearrangement links TRBV27 to TRBJ2-5; D unclear. Per germline, CDR1 MNHEY and CDR2 SMNVEV (reference sequence). The CDR3 is 13 amino acids. V was shortened by 1 base and J by 7 bases, with 10 bases between the two germline ends. CDR3 amino acids: CASSLYFTGTQYF. The DNA of the CDR3 is TGTGCCAGCAGTTTATACTTTACTGGGACCCAGTACTTC.

The chain is built from TRBV5-4 and TRBJ2-5; a possible D gene is TRBD1 (5 bases). The CDR3 has 12 amino acids. V dropped 7 bases and J dropped 1 base, with 8 bases sitting between them. Germline values: CDR1 SGHNT, CDR2 YYREEE (reference sequence). DNA of the CDR3: TGTGCCAGCGGGGCTAGCCAAGAGACCCAGTACTTC. Encoded protein: CASGASQETQYF. The variable domain in full, completed from reference TRBV5-4 and TRBJ2-5, reads ETGVTQSPTHLIKTRGQQVTLRCSSQSGHNTVSWYQQALGQGPQFIFQYYREEENGRGNFPPRFSGLQFPNYSSELNVNALELDDSALYLCASGASQETQYFGPGTRLLVL.

The rearrangement joins TRBV18 to TRBJ1-4, with 7 bases aligning to TRBD1. The CDR3 consists of 16 residues. The ends lost 2 bases at V and 5 bases at J; junction bases unmatched: 8. Germline-derived CDR1 and CDR2 are KGHSH and LQKENI. CDR3 amino acids: CASSPAWRGRNEKLFF. In DNA, the CDR3 is TGTGCCAGCTCACCAGCTTGGAGGGGGCGCAATGAAAAACTGTTTTTT.

CDR3 sequence: CATSKPGAAYEQYF. The CDR3 DNA sequence: TGTGCCACCAGCAAGCCGGGAGCTGCCTACGAGCAGTACTTC. This chain links TRBV15 with TRBJ2-5; the D gene is possibly TRBD2 (6 bases). The closer fit of TRBJ2-7 to the DNA end suggests the J call may be wrong. CDR1 is LNHNV and CDR2 is YYDKDF in the germline V gene (reference sequence). The CDR3 totals 14 residues.

This rearrangement joins TRBV5-6 to TRBJ1-2, with D perhaps matching TRBD1 (5 bases). This CDR3 comprises 14 residues. V lost 0 bases and J lost 5, with 11 bases in between. In germline, CDR1 is SGHDT, CDR2 YYEEEE. The CDR3 DNA sequence: TGTGCCAGCAGCTTGGTCGGGGGGAATTATGGCTACACCTTC. It is translated as CASSLVGGNYGYTF. The full variable domain, completed using reference TRBV5-6 and TRBJ1-2, is DAGVTQSPTHLIKTRGQQVTLRCSPKSGHDTVSWYQQALGQGPQFIFQYYEEEERQRGNFPDRFSGHQFPNYSSELNVNALLLGDSALYLCASSLVGGNYGYTFGSGTRLTVV.

The V and J genes are TRBV7-7 and TRBJ1-6; weak D call: TRBD1 (5 bases). V was clipped by 5 bases and J by 4 bases, with 21 bases between them. Germline assignment: CDR1 SSHAT and CDR2 FNYEAQ (reference sequence). The CDR3 runs to 18 residues. CDR3 sequence (DNA): TGTGCCAGCAGCGCCTACCGCGCAGGGCGGTGGTATAATTCACCCCTCCACTTT. This encodes CASSAYRAGRWYNSPLHF.

The chain is built from TRBV6-5 and TRBJ2-3; perhaps TRBD2 as D (7 bases). The CDR3 loop spans 15 amino acids. The V end was cut by 6 bases, the J end by 8 bases, with 21 bases between. Germline values: CDR1 MNHEY, CDR2 SVGAGI. The CDR3 sequence: CASSPPAGGPGTQYF. In DNA, the CDR3 is TGTGCCAGCAGCCCACCCGCCGGGGGGCCGGGTACGCAGTATTTT.

The V call is TRBV27, the J call TRBJ2-1; 8 bases are shared with TRBD2. Trimming took 4 bases from V and 6 from J; bases not matched to a gene: 5. The CDR3 spans 14 residues. In germline, CDR1 is MNHEY, CDR2 SMNVEV (reference sequence). CDR3 amino acids: CASSSGGFSNEQFF. CDR3 nucleotides: TGTGCCAGCAGTTCGGGGGGGTTTAGCAATGAGCAGTTCTTC.

J is TRBJ1-2 and V is TRBV6-5, with TRBD1 as a possible D gene (6 bases). This CDR3 comprises 16 residues. Per germline, CDR1 MNHEY and CDR2 SVGAGI. The ends were cut back, 4 bases at V and 6 bases at J, with 21 bases in the middle. The DNA of the CDR3 is TGTGCCAGCAGTTCCTCAGTAGGACAGCCAACGGATGGCTACACCTTC. Its translation is CASSSSVGQPTDGYTF.

The chain is built from TRBV5-1 and TRBJ1-1; D is perhaps TRBD1 (6 bases). The ends were cut back, 2 bases at V and 5 bases at J, with 13 bases in the middle. CDR3 length equals 14 residues. Germline CDR1 is SGHRS and CDR2 is YFSETQ. The CDR3 coding sequence is TGCGCCAGCAGCTTTGCGGGGGCGGGGACTGAAGCTTTCTTT. Translated, it gives CASSFAGAGTEAFF.

J is TRBJ1-2 and V is TRBV5-4; D not resolved. Per germline, CDR1 SGHNT and CDR2 YYREEE (reference sequence). Trimming took 0 bases from V and 4 from J, leaving 10 bases between them. This CDR3 has 14 amino acids. The DNA of the CDR3 is TGTGCCAGCAGCTTGGGGGTAGGGAGCTATGGCTACACCTTC. Its translation: CASSLGVGSYGYTF.

The chain employs TRBV6-6 and TRBJ1-1; D gene ambiguous. Per the germline V gene, CDR1 is MNHNY and CDR2 is SVGAGI (reference sequence). V was shortened by 3 bases and J by 4 bases, with 6 bases between the two germline ends. The CDR3 runs to 12 residues. The CDR3 is CASSYSSTEAFF. The CDR3 DNA reads as TGTGCCAGCAGTTATTCGAGCACTGAAGCTTTCTTT.

The chain has TRBV7-2 and TRBJ1-1; 7 nucleotides line up with TRBD1. V trimming: 5 bases; J trimming: 0 bases; junction bases outside the gene matches: 3. This CDR3 has 14 amino acids. Germline assignment: CDR1 SGHTA and CDR2 FQGNSA. CDR3 DNA: TGTGCCAGCAGCGCGGGACAGCTGAACACTGAAGCTTTCTTT. Encoded protein: CASSAGQLNTEAFF.

This rearrangement joins TRBV5-1 to TRBJ1-4; D is undetermined. This CDR3 has 16 amino acids. V was cut by 3 bases and J by 7 bases, with 19 bases left in between. In germline, CDR1 is SGHRS, CDR2 YFSETQ. Written as DNA, the CDR3 is TGCGCCAGCAGCTCAAGTAGCGCCGCCTCAAGTGAAAAACTGTTTTTT. Translating gives CASSSSSAASSEKLFF. The whole variable domain, filled in from reference TRBV5-1 and TRBJ1-4, reads KAGVTQTPRYLIKTRGQQVTLSCSPISGHRSVSWYQQTPGQGLQFLFEYFSETQRNKGNFPGRFSGRQFSNSRSEMNVSTLELGDSALYLCASSSSSAASSEKLFFGSGTQLSVL.

The CDR3 nucleotides read TGTGCCAGCAGCTTCGGGACTAGCGGGCTACGGGGGCAGTTCTTC. Translated, it gives CASSFGTSGLRGQFF. The chain uses TRBV5-4 and TRBJ2-1, with 12 bases that match TRBD2. The trim removed 2 bases at V and 12 bases at J, leaving 9 bases unmatched. The germline CDR1 and CDR2 sequences are SGHNT and YYREEE (reference sequence). The CDR3 is 15 amino acids.

The gene calls are TRBV16 and TRBJ1-5; D call uncertain. Trimming removed 5 bases from V and 2 bases from J, with 16 bases in between. The CDR3 runs 16 residues. Germline assignment: CDR1 KGHSY and CDR2 FQNENV. Here the CDR3 reads CASSLLGRAGNQPQHF. The CDR3 bases are TGTGCCAGCAGCTTATTGGGCCGAGCGGGCAATCAGCCCCAGCATTTT.